Reported below is one TCR beta chain. This clone was counted only a few times. No antigen is known for it. Per-base qualities were not stored, and no clone one base away is much larger. This specimen comes from a study of TIL therapy for anti-PD-1-resistant metastatic lung cancer (dated by TCRdb to the early 2020s). Turning to the overall study: Tumors were harvested prior to any PD-1/PD-L1 blockade, after which nivolumab was administered to patients, and lymphodepletion, expanded TIL infusion and IL-2 were given to patients who progressed. Among the enrolled patients, the median age was roughly 55 years (range about 35-80), and the median tumor PD-L1 proportion score was roughly 6%. The cohort was predominantly lung adenocarcinoma, with a few EGFR-mutant and two ALK-rearranged tumors, and half of patients were current or former smokers. A median non-synonymous tumor mutation burden of approximately 1.4 mutations per megabase was determined across the cohort by whole-exome sequencing. T cell receptor beta sequencing of tumor and peripheral blood was used to follow clonotypes across the tumor, the expanded TIL product and serial blood samples.

The time point label, read with the paper, signifies: pre-treatment sample, taken before nivolumab and TIL therapy. A phase I trial run at two centers enrolled adults with stage 4 NSCLC between late 2017 and January 2020. The samples were drawn from an open-label, single-arm phase I trial testing tumor-infiltrating lymphocyte therapy combined with nivolumab in advanced non-small cell lung cancer. Blood mononuclear cells were isolated from EDTA tubes by Ficoll gradient and were snap-frozen as pellets, and DNA was extracted with a Qiagen mini-prep kit. TCR beta CDR3 regions were amplified from genomic DNA by bias-controlled multiplex PCR with the immunoSEQ v3 hsTCRB kit. An Illumina NextSeq 500 was used to sequence the TCR libraries, reaching some 2 million read pairs at survey level or 5-6 million at deep level. The authors' analysis ran thus. Clonality was reported by immunoSEQ Analyzer software, which also assigned V, D and J genes and filtered out non-productive sequences. Repertoires were compared by productive Simpson clonality and by the Morisita overlap index of productive TRB rearrangements between infused TIL and blood. Absolute clonotype counts in blood were estimated by multiplying the lymphocyte count by the CD3+ fraction and by the productive frequency of the clone. This immuneACCESS table, as held by TCRdb, lists in-frame sequences with V and J called but not all clones. Of the missing ones, under half trace to an unresolved V gene in checked studies; the others have no known cause. The V and J calls and clone size come from that table; D and trimming were worked out from the DNA. In all, the sample holds 50,000 or so clones, and 79% of those were seen once. The top ten clones comprise about 5% of the sample.

The CDR3 numbers 13 residues from cysteine through phenylalanine. Of all the DNA, just the CDR3 is kept, 39 bases in frame from base 1. V is shortened by 1 base, J by 8 bases, and the region joining them spans 9 bases. The germline V gene sets CDR1 to MNHEY and CDR2 to SVGAGI. The paper as a whole reports these results and caveats: Generalizability was limited because the cohort was highly selected, with more treatment-naive, never-smoker and oncogene-addicted patients included than is typical. The study protocol defined all tumor marker inferences as exploratory. The baseline peripheral repertoire was partially replaced by infused TIL clonotypes, which then decayed over months, and persistence showed no apparent association with response.

The origin of this receptor is a woman aged 30 to 85 with non-small cell lung cancer. Recombination connected TRBV6-5 to TRBJ2-1; the D gene lacks a confident call. Material: blood, obtained at baseline. The CDR3 region: CASSYYPRDEQFF. The nucleotide sequence is TGTGCCAGCAGTTACTATCCACGGGATGAGCAGTTCTTC.